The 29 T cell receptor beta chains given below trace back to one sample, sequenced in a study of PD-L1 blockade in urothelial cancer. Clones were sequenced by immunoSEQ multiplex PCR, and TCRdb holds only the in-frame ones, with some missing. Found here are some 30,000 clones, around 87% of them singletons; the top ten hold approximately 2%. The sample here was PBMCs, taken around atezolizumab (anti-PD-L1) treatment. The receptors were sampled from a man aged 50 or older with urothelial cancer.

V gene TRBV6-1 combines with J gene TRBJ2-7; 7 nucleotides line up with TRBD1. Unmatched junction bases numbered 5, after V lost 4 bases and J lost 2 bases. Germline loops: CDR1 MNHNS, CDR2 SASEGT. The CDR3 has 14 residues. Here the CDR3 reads CASSVRDRAYEQYF. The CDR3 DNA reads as TGTGCCAGCAGTGTTAGGGACAGAGCCTACGAGCAGTACTTC.

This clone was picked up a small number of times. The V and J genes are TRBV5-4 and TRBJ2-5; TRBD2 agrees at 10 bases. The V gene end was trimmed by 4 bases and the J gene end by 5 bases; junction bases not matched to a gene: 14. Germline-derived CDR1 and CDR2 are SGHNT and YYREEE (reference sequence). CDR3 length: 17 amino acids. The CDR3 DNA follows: TGTGCCAGCAGCCAGGGGGGTAGCGGGGGGTCATTTGAGACCCAGTACTTC. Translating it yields CASSQGGSGGSFETQYF.

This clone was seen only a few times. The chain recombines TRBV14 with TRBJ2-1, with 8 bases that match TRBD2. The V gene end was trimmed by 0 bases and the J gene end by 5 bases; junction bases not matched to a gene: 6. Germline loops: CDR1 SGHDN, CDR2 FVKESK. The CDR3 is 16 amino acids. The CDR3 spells CASSQDRGLGDNEQFF. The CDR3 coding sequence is TGTGCCAGCAGCCAAGATAGGGGACTAGGGGACAATGAGCAGTTCTTC. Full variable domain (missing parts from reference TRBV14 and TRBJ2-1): EAGVTQFPSHSVIEKGQTVTLRCDPISGHDNLYWYRRVMGKEIKFLLHFVKESKQDESGMPNNRFLAERTGGTYSTLKVQPAELEDSGVYFCASSQDRGLGDNEQFFGPGTRLTVL.

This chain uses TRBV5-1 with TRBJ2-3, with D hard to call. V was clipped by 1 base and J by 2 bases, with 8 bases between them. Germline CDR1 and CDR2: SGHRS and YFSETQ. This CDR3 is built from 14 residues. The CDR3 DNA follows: TGCGCCAGCAGCTTGCCTAGTGTCACAGATACGCAGTATTTT. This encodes CASSLPSVTDTQYF. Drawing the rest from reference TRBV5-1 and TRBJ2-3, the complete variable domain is KAGVTQTPRYLIKTRGQQVTLSCSPISGHRSVSWYQQTPGQGLQFLFEYFSETQRNKGNFPGRFSGRQFSNSRSEMNVSTLELGDSALYLCASSLPSVTDTQYFGPGTRLTVL.

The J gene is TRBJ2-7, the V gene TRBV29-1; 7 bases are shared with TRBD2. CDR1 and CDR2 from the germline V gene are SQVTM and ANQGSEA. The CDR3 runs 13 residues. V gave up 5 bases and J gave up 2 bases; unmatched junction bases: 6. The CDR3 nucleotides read TGCAGCGTTACTGGGAGGGGAACCTACGAGCAGTACTTC. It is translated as CSVTGRGTYEQYF.

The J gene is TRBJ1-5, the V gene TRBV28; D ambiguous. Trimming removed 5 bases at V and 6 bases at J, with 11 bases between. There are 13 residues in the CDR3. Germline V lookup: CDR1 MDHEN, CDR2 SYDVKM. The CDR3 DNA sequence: TGTGCCAGCAGTCGGGGTAAAGGTCAGCCCCAGCATTTT. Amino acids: CASSRGKGQPQHF.

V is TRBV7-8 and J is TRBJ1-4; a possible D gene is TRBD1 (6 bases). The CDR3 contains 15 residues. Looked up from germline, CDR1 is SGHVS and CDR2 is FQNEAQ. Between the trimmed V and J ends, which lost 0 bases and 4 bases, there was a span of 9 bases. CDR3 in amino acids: CASSLAQGINEKLFF. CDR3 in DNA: TGTGCCAGCAGCTTAGCCCAGGGGATTAATGAAAAACTGTTTTTT.

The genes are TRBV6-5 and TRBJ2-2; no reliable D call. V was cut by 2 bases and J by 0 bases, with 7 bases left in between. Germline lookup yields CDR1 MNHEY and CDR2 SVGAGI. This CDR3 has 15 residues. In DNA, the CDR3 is TGTGCCAGCAGTTACACGGGTTCGAACACCGGGGAGCTGTTTTTT. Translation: CASSYTGSNTGELFF.

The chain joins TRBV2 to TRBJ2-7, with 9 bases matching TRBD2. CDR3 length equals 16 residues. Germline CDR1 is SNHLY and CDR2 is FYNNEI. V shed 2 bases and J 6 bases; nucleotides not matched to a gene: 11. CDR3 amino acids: CASSENISGGRGEQYF. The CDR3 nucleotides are TGTGCCAGCAGTGAAAATATTAGCGGGGGCAGAGGCGAGCAGTACTTC.

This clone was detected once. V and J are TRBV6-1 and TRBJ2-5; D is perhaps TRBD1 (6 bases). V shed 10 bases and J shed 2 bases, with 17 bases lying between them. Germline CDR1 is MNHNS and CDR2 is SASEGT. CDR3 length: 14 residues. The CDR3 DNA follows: TGTGCCATCCGACTACAGGGTCAGCAAGAGACCCAGTACTTC. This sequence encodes CAIRLQGQQETQYF.

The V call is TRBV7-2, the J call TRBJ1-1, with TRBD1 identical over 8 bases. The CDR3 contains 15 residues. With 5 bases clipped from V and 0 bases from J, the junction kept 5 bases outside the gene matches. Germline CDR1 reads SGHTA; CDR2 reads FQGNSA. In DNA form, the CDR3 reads TGTGCCAGCAGCCTCCAGGGGGCGGTGAACACTGAAGCTTTCTTT. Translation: CASSLQGAVNTEAFF. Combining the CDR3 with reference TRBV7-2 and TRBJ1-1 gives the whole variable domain GAGVSQSPSNKVTEKGKDVELRCDPISGHTALYWYRQSLGQGLEFLIYFQGNSAPDKSGLPSDRFSAERTGGSVSTLTIQRTQQEDSAVYLCASSLQGAVNTEAFFGQGTRLTVV.

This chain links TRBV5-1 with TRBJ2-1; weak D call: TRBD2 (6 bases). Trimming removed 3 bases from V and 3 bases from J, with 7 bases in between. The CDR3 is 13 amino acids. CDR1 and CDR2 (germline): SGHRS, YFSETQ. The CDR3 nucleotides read TGCGCCAGCAGCTCGGACTACTACAATGAGCAGTTCTTC. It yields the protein CASSSDYYNEQFF.

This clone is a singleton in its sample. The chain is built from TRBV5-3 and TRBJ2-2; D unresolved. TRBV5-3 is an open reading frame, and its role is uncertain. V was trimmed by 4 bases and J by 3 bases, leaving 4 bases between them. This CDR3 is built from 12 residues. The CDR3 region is CARSSYTGELFF. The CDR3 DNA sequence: TGTGCCAGAAGCAGCTACACCGGGGAGCTGTTTTTT.

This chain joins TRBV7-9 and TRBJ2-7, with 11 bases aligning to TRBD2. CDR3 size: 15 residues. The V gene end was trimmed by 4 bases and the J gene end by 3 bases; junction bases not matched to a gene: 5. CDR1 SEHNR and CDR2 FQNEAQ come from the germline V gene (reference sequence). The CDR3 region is CASSSTSGSVYEQYF. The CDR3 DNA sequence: TGTGCCAGCAGCTCCACTAGCGGGAGCGTCTACGAGCAGTACTTC.

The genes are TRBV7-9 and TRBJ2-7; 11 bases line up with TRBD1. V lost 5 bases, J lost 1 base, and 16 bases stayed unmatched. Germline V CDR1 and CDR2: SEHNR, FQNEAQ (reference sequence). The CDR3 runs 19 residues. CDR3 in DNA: TGTGCCAGCAGCCCGAGCCCCGGGACAGGGGGAATTAGATCCTACGAGCAGTACTTC. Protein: CASSPSPGTGGIRSYEQYF.

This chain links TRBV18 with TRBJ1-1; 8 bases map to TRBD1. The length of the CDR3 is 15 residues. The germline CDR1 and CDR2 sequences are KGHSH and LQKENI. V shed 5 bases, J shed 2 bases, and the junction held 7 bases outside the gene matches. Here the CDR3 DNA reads TGTGCCAGCTCATTCAAACAGGGGGAAAACACTGAAGCTTTCTTT. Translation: CASSFKQGENTEAFF.

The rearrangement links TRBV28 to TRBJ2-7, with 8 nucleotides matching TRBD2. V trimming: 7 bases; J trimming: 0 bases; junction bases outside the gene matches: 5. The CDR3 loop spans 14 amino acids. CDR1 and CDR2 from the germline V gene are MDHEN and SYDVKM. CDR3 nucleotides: TGTGCCAGCACCCTAGCGGGTTCCTCCTACGAGCAGTACTTC. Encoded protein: CASTLAGSSYEQYF.

The CDR3 region is CATSRARDSPLHF. For the CDR3, the DNA is TGTGCCACCAGCAGAGCGAGGGATTCACCCCTCCACTTT. V is TRBV15 and J is TRBJ1-6; D unclear. Germline CDR1 reads LNHNV; CDR2 reads YYDKDF (reference sequence). The CDR3 covers 13 residues. With 1 base removed from V and 8 bases from J, the gap between germline ends came to 6 bases.

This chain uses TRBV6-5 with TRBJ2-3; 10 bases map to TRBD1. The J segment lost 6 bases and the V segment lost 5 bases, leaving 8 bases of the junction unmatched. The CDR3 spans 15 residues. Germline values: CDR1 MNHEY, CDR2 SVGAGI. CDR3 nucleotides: TGTGCCAGCAGTCGAGGACAGGGGGATGTGGATACGCAGTATTTT. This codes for CASSRGQGDVDTQYF.

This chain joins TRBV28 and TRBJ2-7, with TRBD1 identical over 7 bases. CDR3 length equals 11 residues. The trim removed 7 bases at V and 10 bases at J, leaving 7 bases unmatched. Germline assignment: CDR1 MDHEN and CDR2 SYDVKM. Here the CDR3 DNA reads TGTGCCAGCAAGGGGGCATGGGAACAGTACTTC. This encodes CASKGAWEQYF.

For the CDR3, the DNA is TGTGCCAGCAGCGTAGATGACAGGGGGCGCTACGAGCAGTACTTC. Protein: CASSVDDRGRYEQYF. J is TRBJ2-7 and V is TRBV9; 10 bases agree with TRBD1. V trimming: 0 bases; J trimming: 3 bases; junction bases outside the gene matches: 3. The CDR3 totals 15 residues. In germline, CDR1 is SGDLS, CDR2 YYNGEE.

This CDR3 is CASSGWPGETQYF. The CDR3 nucleotides are TGTGCCAGCTCCGGGTGGCCGGGGGAGACCCAGTACTTC. The chain carries TRBV27 and TRBJ2-5, with D tentatively TRBD2 (5 bases). V was pared by 8 bases and J by 5 bases, with 15 bases between. Germline V gives CDR1 MNHEY, CDR2 SMNVEV (reference sequence). The CDR3 is 13 residues long.

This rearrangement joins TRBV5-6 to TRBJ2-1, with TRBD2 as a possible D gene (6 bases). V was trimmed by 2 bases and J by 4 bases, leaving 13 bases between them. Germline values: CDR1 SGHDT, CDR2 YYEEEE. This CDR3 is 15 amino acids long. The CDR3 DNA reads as TGTGCCAGCAGCTTCGGGCGGGGAGTTTACAATGAGCAGTTCTTC. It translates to CASSFGRGVYNEQFF.

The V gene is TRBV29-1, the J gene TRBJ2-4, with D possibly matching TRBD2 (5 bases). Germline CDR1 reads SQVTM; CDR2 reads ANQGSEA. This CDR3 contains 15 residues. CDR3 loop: CCWTPTKLRRNIQYF. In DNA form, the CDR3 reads TGCTGCTGGACTCCAACAAAGTTGCGAAGGAACATTCAGTACTTC.

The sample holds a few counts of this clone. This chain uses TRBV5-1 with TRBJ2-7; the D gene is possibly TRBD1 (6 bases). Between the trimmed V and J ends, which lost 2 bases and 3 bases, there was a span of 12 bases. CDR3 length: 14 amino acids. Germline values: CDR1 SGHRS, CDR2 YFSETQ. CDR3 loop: CASSFSQGDYEQYF. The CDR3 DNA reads TGCGCCAGCAGCTTCTCACAGGGTGACTACGAGCAGTACTTC.

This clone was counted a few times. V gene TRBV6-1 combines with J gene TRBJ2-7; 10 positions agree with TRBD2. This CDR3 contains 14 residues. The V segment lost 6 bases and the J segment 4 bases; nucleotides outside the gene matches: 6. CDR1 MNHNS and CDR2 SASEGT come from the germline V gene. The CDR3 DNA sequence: TGTGCCAGCAGCGCCGGGACTAGCGCTTACGAGCAGTACTTC. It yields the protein CASSAGTSAYEQYF.

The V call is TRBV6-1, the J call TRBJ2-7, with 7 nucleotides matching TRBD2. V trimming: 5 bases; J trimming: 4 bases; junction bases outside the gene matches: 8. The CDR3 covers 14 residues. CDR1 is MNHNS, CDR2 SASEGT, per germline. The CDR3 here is CASSSRRESYEQYF. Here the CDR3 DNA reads TGTGCCAGCAGTTCGCGGCGGGAGTCTTACGAGCAGTACTTC.

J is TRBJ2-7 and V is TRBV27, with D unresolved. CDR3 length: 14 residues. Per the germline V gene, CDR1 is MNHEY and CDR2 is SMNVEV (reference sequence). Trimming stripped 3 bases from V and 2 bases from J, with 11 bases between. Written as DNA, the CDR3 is TGTGCCAGCAGTTTCAGGTCAACAACCTACGAGCAGTACTTC. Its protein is CASSFRSTTYEQYF.

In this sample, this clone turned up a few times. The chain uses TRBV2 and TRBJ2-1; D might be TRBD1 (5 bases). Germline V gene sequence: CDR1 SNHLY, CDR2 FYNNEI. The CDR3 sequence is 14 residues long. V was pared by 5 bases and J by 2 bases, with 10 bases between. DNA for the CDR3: TGTGCCAGCAGTAGCAGGGTTCCCTACAATGAGCAGTTCTTC. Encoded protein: CASSSRVPYNEQFF.